Below, one T cell receptor (beta chain) is given with its context. The antigen remains undetermined. The entry originates in a study of OX40 agonist ivuxolimab in advanced cancers. In the study overall: Treatment of patients was with ivuxolimab, an agonistic anti-OX40 (CD134) antibody.

Points from the study as a whole: Expanded clones tended on average to be more numerous among CD8+ T cells than CD4+. In the expanded peripheral T cells, antigen specificity was never determined.

The data were produced by immunoSEQ multiplex PCR, yet TCRdb's version contains in-frame clones alone and is incomplete. In the table there are approximately 38,000 clones, over 80% of which are singletons. On cycle 4 day 1 and cycle 7 day 1, as well as at baseline, blood was sampled. V was pared by 5 bases and J by 15 bases, with 23 bases between. This CDR3 has 14 residues. Per the germline V gene, CDR1 is MDHEN and CDR2 is SYDVKM. The clonotype comes from an adult with an advanced solid tumor such as melanoma, head and neck, liver or kidney cancer. The chain carries TRBV28 and TRBJ2-1; perhaps TRBD2 as D (6 bases). The starting material was CD4+ or CD8+ T cells sorted from blood, obtained in a trial of the OX40 agonist ivuxolimab. The CDR3 region is CASSPPGTPKRVFF. The CDR3 DNA reads as TGTGCCAGCAGTCCCCCCGGGACTCCGAAAAGGGTGTTCTTC.